The clone carrying this T cell receptor (beta chain) was seen once. What it binds is not known. The CDR3 has 15 residues. V gave up 10 bases and J gave up 4 bases, with 22 bases separating them. Germline values: CDR1 MDHEN, CDR2 SYDVKM. The data stem from a study of beta chain features in type 1 diabetes. The investigators reverse transcribed all of the isolated RNA, so they sequenced expressed TCRB transcripts. The method was immunoSEQ multiplex PCR; TCRdb's version includes in-frame clones alone and lacks a portion of them. The data show under 300,000 clones, 7.5% to 9.5% seen once. Study findings and constraints: TCRB CDR3s were moderately but significantly shorter in Type 1 diabetes patients in all four CD4+ subsets.

This receptor was obtained from a young woman in good health. The rearrangement joins TRBV28 to TRBJ1-2; TRBD1 might be the D (6 bases). The sequenced sample consisted of central memory CD4+ T cells from blood. The CDR3 here is CATTSQGFGSYGYTF. Here the CDR3 DNA reads TGTGCCACCACCTCACAGGGTTTCGGGTCCTATGGCTACACCTTC.